Included here is one T cell receptor beta chain sequence, with context. Its specificity is not known. For TCR beta, libraries came from quantitative 5'-RACE with molecular barcodes. TCRdb recomputed calls from the 5' RACE reads with MiXCR, one row per CDR3 protein. Among approximately 240,000 distinct CDR3 sequences listed, 20% to 30% were seen once. The sample comes from a study of CD8 T cells in ankylosing spondylitis. Findings of the study overall: Reactive arthritis synovial fluid and blood previously showed some of these motif variants.

The specimen sequenced was blood, either unsorted or a sorted T cell fraction (not recorded which). The TCR sequence derives from a male donor with ankylosing spondylitis or in good health (not recorded which).

CDR3 sequence: CASSVGRDTQYF. The CDR3 DNA follows: TGTGCCAGCAGTGTTGGGAGAGATACGCAGTATTTT. The chain links TRBV2 to TRBJ2-3; TRBD2 is a possible D gene (5 bases). This CDR3 has 12 amino acids. Germline CDR1 is SNHLY and CDR2 is FYNNEI. Trimming took off 4 bases at V and 5 bases at J, with 7 bases between the two ends.